This passage covers 18 T cell receptor beta chains from one sample sequenced in a study of regulatory T cells in long-lasting Graves disease. Researchers made TCR beta libraries by using iRepertoire HTBI primers and running Arm-PCR on CDR3 regions. TCRdb reanalysed the multiplex PCR reads using MiXCR and keeps one entry per CDR3 protein. Altogether 700,000 or so distinct CDR3 sequences are present, 30% being singletons, with the ten largest covering around 42%. Specified time point: persistent/refractory GD, antithyroid drugs over 5 years with positive TRAb. From RNA extracted from PBMCs, the TCR library was made. The sequencing used peripheral blood mononuclear cells (PBMCs), collected when the disease was refractory, from a patient treated with antithyroid drugs. These receptors were collected from a female donor with Graves disease.

CDR3 region: CSVDGETNEKLFF. DNA of the CDR3: TGCAGCGTTGACGGCGAAACGAATGAAAAACTGTTTTTT. V usage is TRBV29-1 and J usage is TRBJ1-4; D not resolved. V shed 3 bases and J shed 5 bases, with 10 bases lying between them. CDR3 length: 13 amino acids. CDR1 SQVTM and CDR2 ANQGSEA come from the germline V gene.

This clonotype was detected many times. A read error may account for a junction end that differs from germline. The chain carries TRBV5-1 and TRBJ2-2, with TRBD2 matching over 9 bases. This CDR3 spans 16 amino acids. In germline, CDR1 is SGHRS, CDR2 YFSETQ. In DNA, the CDR3 is TGTGCCAGCAGCTTAGTACTAGCGGGGAACACCGGGGAGCTGTTTTTT. Protein: CASSLVLAGNTGELFF.

Worth noting for this clonotype: One end of the junction is discordant with germline, which a read error may explain. The rearrangement links TRBV12-3 or TRBV12-4 to TRBJ2-2, with TRBD2 as a possible D gene (5 bases). The CDR3 length is 13 residues. The CDR3 here is CASSRDYTGELVF. For the CDR3, the DNA is TGTGCCAGCAGCCGAGATTACACCGGGGAGCTGGTTTTT.

The chain links TRBV9 to TRBJ1-3, with TRBD1 as a possible D gene (5 bases). Germline CDR1 SGDLS, CDR2 YYNGEE. The V end lost 3 bases, the J end lost 0 bases, and 13 bases lay between the germline ends. This CDR3 contains 16 residues. This CDR3 is CASSGTGTTSGNTIYF. CDR3 nucleotide sequence: TGTGCCAGCAGCGGTACCGGGACCACCTCTGGAAACACCATATATTTT.

There are many counts of this clonotype. This sequence joins TRBV29-1 and TRBJ1-1, with 8 bases lining up with TRBD1. The ends lost 0 bases at V and 5 bases at J; junction bases unmatched: 8. CDR1 is SQVTM and CDR2 is ANQGSEA in the germline V gene. The CDR3 extends over 15 amino acids. CDR3 residues: CSVEEVTGVGTEAFF. The CDR3 DNA follows: TGCAGCGTTGAAGAAGTGACAGGGGTGGGAACTGAAGCTTTCTTT.

The chain employs TRBV5-1 and TRBJ2-7, with 11 nucleotides matching TRBD2. There are 16 residues in the CDR3. V dropped 4 bases and J dropped 1; count of bases not matched to a gene: 7. Germline assignment: CDR1 SGHRS and CDR2 YFSETQ. The CDR3 DNA reads TGCGCCAGCAGCCGGAGGGCTAGCGGGGGGTCCTACGAGCAGTACTTC. It specifies CASSRRASGGSYEQYF.

This chain links TRBV28 with TRBJ1-3, with D unclear. The CDR3 has 14 amino acids. Germline CDR1 is MDHEN and CDR2 is SYDVKM. Trimming removed 1 base at V and 4 bases at J, with 8 bases between. DNA for the CDR3: TGTGCCAGCAGTTTATCGACCCTGGGAAACACCATATATTTT. It yields the protein CASSLSTLGNTIYF.

This clonotype was detected a few times. This chain links TRBV6-1 with TRBJ2-7; perhaps TRBD1 as D (5 bases). Germline lookup yields CDR1 MNHNS and CDR2 SASEGT. This CDR3 is 15 amino acids long. The V end lost 6 bases, the J end lost 4 bases, and 19 bases lay between the germline ends. The CDR3 DNA is TGTGCCAGCAGACCGACAGAGACTCCAACATACGAGCAGTACTTC. Translated, it gives CASRPTETPTYEQYF.

The rearrangement uses TRBV28 and TRBJ1-1; D is unresolved. The CDR3 is 15 amino acids. Germline V gene sequence: CDR1 MDHEN, CDR2 SYDVKM. V shed 1 base and J shed 1 base, with 10 bases lying between them. CDR3 region: CASSLFPQANTEAFF. The CDR3 DNA sequence: TGTGCCAGCAGTTTATTTCCACAAGCGAACACTGAAGCTTTCTTT.

The sample holds a few counts of this clonotype. CDR3 nucleotides: TGCAGTGCTAGAGATTCATCCCGGTTATCAACTGAAGCTTTCTTT. Translated: CSARDSSRLSTEAFF. The chain carries TRBV20-1 and TRBJ1-1; D unresolved. Germline V gene sequence: CDR1 DFQATT, CDR2 SNEGSKA (reference sequence). The CDR3 is made up of 15 amino acids. The V end lost 0 bases, the J end lost 5 bases, and 16 bases lay between the germline ends.

This chain connects TRBV3-1 to TRBJ1-1; a possible D gene is TRBD1 (5 bases). Trimming stripped 4 bases from V and 3 bases from J, with 12 bases between. Germline values: CDR1 LGHDT, CDR2 YNNKEL (reference sequence). The CDR3 covers 14 residues. This CDR3 is CASSLRGTDTEAFF. For the CDR3, the DNA is TGTGCCAGCAGCCTACGGGGCACGGACACTGAAGCTTTCTTT.

The V gene is TRBV19, the J gene TRBJ1-4; no clear D. Trimming took 6 bases from V and 6 from J, leaving 8 bases between them. Germline V lookup: CDR1 LNHDA, CDR2 SQIVND (reference sequence). The CDR3 runs 12 residues. The CDR3 here is CASSFADEKLFF. The CDR3 bases are TGTGCCAGTAGCTTTGCGGATGAAAAACTGTTTTTT.

This clonotype occurred a few times. This chain joins TRBV25-1 and TRBJ2-7; 7 nucleotides align to TRBD1. The ends lost 6 bases at V and 6 bases at J; junction bases unmatched: 11. The CDR3 runs to 14 residues. Germline V gene lookup returns CDR1 MGHDK and CDR2 SYGVNS. The DNA of the CDR3 is TGTGCCAGCAGCATCGGGACAGTGCCTTTCGAGCAGTACTTC. Residues: CASSIGTVPFEQYF.

The chain uses TRBV10-3 and TRBJ1-2; no firm D call. V dropped 7 bases and J dropped 6 bases, with 12 bases sitting between them. The CDR3 is 12 residues long. Germline CDR1 ENHRY, CDR2 SYGVKD. Written as DNA, the CDR3 is TGTGCCATCACTAAGGGCGAGGATGGCTACACCTTC. This translates into CAITKGEDGYTF.

The chain joins TRBV5-1 to TRBJ1-2, with 9 bases aligning to TRBD1. Trimming cost V 4 bases and J 4 bases; bases outside gene matches: 5. Per germline, CDR1 SGHRS and CDR2 YFSETQ. The CDR3 covers 14 residues. The CDR3 DNA follows: TGCGCCAGCAGCCGGGGGACAGGGATCTATGGCTACACCTTC. The encoded protein is CASSRGTGIYGYTF.

The chain links TRBV3-1 to TRBJ1-4; D might be TRBD1 (6 bases). Trimming removed 1 base from V and 5 bases from J, with 17 bases in between. The CDR3 has 17 amino acids. Germline lookup yields CDR1 LGHDT and CDR2 YNNKEL (reference sequence). In DNA, the CDR3 is TGTGCCAGCAGCCAAGCGAATCACAGGGACTGGAATGAAAAACTGTTTTTT. Protein: CASSQANHRDWNEKLFF.

V gene TRBV12-3 or TRBV12-4 combines with J gene TRBJ2-7; either TRBD1 or TRBD2 may fit D (5 bases each). The ends were cut back, 7 bases at V and 0 bases at J, with 19 bases in the middle. The CDR3 contains 16 residues. Here the CDR3 reads CASTSLQGRHSYEQYF. The CDR3 DNA follows: TGTGCCAGCACTTCACTCCAGGGACGGCACTCCTACGAGCAGTACTTC.

The chain links TRBV19 to TRBJ2-7, with 10 bases aligning to TRBD2. Germline values: CDR1 LNHDA, CDR2 SQIVND (reference sequence). The V and J ends lost 3 bases and 6 bases, in that order; junction bases with no gene match: 8. This CDR3 contains 15 residues. The CDR3, as DNA: TGTGCCAGTAGTATGGTTCTTCTAGCGGGAGCCGAGCAGTACTTC. This sequence encodes CASSMVLLAGAEQYF. Combining the CDR3 with reference TRBV19 and TRBJ2-7 gives the whole variable domain DGGITQSPKYLFRKEGQNVTLSCEQNLNHDAMYWYRQDPGQGLRLIYYSQIVNDFQKGDIAEGYSVSREKKESFPLTVTSAQKNPTAFYLCASSMVLLAGAEQYFGPGTRLTVT.